This T cell receptor beta chain was captured in a study of radiotherapy plus CTLA-4 blockade in lung cancer. Germline V CDR1 and CDR2: SEHNR, FQNEAQ (reference sequence). The length of the CDR3 is 17 residues. Trimming stripped 5 bases from V and 5 bases from J, with 21 bases between. Profiled with immunoSEQ multiplex PCR; TCRdb holds only in-frame clones, not every one. Here the sample spans more than 50,000 clones, around 69% being singletons. This chain connects TRBV7-9 to TRBJ2-2, with D perhaps TRBD1 (6 bases). The receptor was derived from a human donor with non-small cell lung cancer who had a complete response to radiotherapy plus ipilimumab. This material consisted of peripheral blood, taken from a patient treated with radiotherapy plus ipilimumab. CDR3 DNA: TGTGCCAGCAGCATATACCGTAACAGGGAACGGACCGGGGAGCTGTTTTTT. Encoded protein: CASSIYRNRERTGELFF. Using reference TRBV7-9 and TRBJ2-2 for the parts outside the CDR3, the full variable domain is DTGVSQNPRHKITKRGQNVTFRCDPISEHNRLYWYRQTLGQGPEFLTYFQNEAQLEKSRLLSDRFSAERPKGSFSTLEIQRTEQGDSAMYLCASSIYRNRERTGELFFGEGSRLTVL.